This T cell receptor (beta chain) derives from a study of CD8 T cells in ankylosing spondylitis (dated 2017 in TCRdb). Looking at the study overall: T cell receptor beta repertoires were profiled in healthy donors and ankylosing spondylitis patients so that disease-linked TCR variants could be found. The full study cohort comprised about 23 ankylosing spondylitis patients and 85 to 120 healthy donors. Peripheral blood was sampled, and synovial fluid was additionally collected from ankylosing spondylitis patients.

This clonotype was seen a few times. Which antigen it targets is not known. No base qualities exist here, and no much larger clone lies one base off it. V and J lose 3 bases and 1 base, and a span of 22 bases separates them. The germline V gene (reference sequence) supplies CDR1 DFQATT and CDR2 SNEGSKA. The CDR3 sequence holds 19 residues, the cysteine and phenylalanine included. The kept DNA is CDR3 alone, 57 bases in frame from the first base. Results and caveats for the whole study, not just this receptor: The disease-linked clones had a CD8+ phenotype and were found at relatively low frequencies in peripheral blood. Some motif variants were previously reported in synovial fluid and blood of reactive arthritis patients, suggesting common disease-initiation mechanisms. Significant enrichment of the disease-linked clones was reported in matched synovial fluid samples from ankylosing spondylitis patients. Blood from ankylosing spondylitis patients appeared to be characterized by a TCR beta motif composed of eight highly homologous amino acid variants.

The sequencer was an Illumina HiSeq 2500. Quantitative 5'-RACE with molecular barcodes was used to prepare TCR beta libraries. Under the source paper's analysis protocol: A new computational method, built on a probabilistic model of VDJ rearrangement, was used to identify disease-linked TCR variants. TCRdb passed the public sequencing reads through fastp at Q25 and MiXCR, retaining productive beta sequences. Duplicate CDR3 protein sequences are folded into a single record with the most common DNA and genes. The V and J calls were determined by TCRdb, not by the authors. The sample yields 300,000 to 350,000 distinct CDR3 sequences; 11% were counted once. Of the sample, roughly 9.2% falls within the top ten clones.

This sequence uses TRBV20-1 and TRBJ1-6; no D gene can be assigned with confidence. The specimen sequenced was blood, either unsorted or a sorted T cell fraction (not recorded which). The source of this sequence is a female donor with ankylosing spondylitis or in good health (not recorded which). CDR3 sequence: CSASVPSGRGSSYNSPLHF. DNA sequence: TGCAGTGCTAGTGTCCCTTCTGGTCGAGGGAGTTCCTATAATTCACCCCTCCACTTT.